The present entry profiles one T cell receptor beta chain with its context. This record comes from a study of hypomethylating agent response in myelodysplastic syndrome. Study details: Mean age was about 78 +/- 6.2 years; diploid cytogenetics predominated. Responders were six or seven patients with complete response or hematologic improvement; about 5 were non-responders. Response meant complete response or hematologic improvement; all other patients were non-responders.

The CDR3 contains 16 residues. CDR1 is ENHRY and CDR2 is SYGVKD in the germline V gene. V lost 4 bases to trimming and J lost 0 bases, with 12 bases between them. In the original analysis: VDJdb flagged about 1.7% of under 200,000 unique clonotypes as previously reported viral-epitope-specific. Method: immunoSEQ multiplex PCR; TCRdb's copy keeps in-frame clones and lacks some. From that table come the V and J calls and clone size; the DNA was used to work out D and trimming. The table shows some 10,000 clones, with nearly 85% occurring only once. The sequence came from a human donor with myelodysplastic syndrome. This chain connects TRBV10-3 to TRBJ2-2; a weak D match, TRBD1 (6 bases). Sequencing was performed on bone marrow, taken before or after starting hypomethylating agent treatment for myelodysplastic syndrome (not recorded which). The CDR3 DNA reads as TGTGCCATCAGTGCCGGACAGAGCTCGAACACCGGGGAGCTGTTTTTT. This codes for CAISAGQSSNTGELFF.